The 8 T cell receptor beta chains below come from one sample, sequenced in a study of T cell responses to AZD1222 COVID-19 vaccine. The data were produced by immunoSEQ multiplex PCR, yet TCRdb's version contains in-frame clones alone and is incomplete. This repertoire shows approximately 120,000 clones, around 89% found once; its top ten account for about 4.3%. The specimen was peripheral blood, collected on day 0 of AZD1222 vaccination. The receptor set was obtained from an adult in good health.

The chain uses TRBV7-9 and TRBJ1-1; D is perhaps TRBD1 (5 bases). V was clipped by 4 bases and J by 1 base, with 7 bases between them. The CDR3 is made up of 13 amino acids. In germline, CDR1 is SEHNR, CDR2 FQNEAQ (reference sequence). CDR3 sequence (DNA): TGTGCCAGCAGCTGGGGACCGAACACTGAAGCTTTCTTT. This gives the protein CASSWGPNTEAFF.

V and J are TRBV6-5 and TRBJ1-2; D remains ambiguous. Per the germline V gene, CDR1 is MNHEY and CDR2 is SVGAGI. CDR3 size: 11 residues. The V end was cut by 4 bases, the J end by 8 bases, with 8 bases between. The CDR3: CASSWSGGYTF. The CDR3 DNA follows: TGTGCCAGCAGTTGGTCCGGCGGCTACACCTTC.

V usage is TRBV6-5 and J usage is TRBJ1-1, with D uncertain. V lost 1 base and J lost 7, with 19 bases in between. CDR3 length: 16 residues. Germline V gene lookup returns CDR1 MNHEY and CDR2 SVGAGI. In nucleotides, the CDR3 is TGTGCCAGCAGTTACTATGCTGGGCCGACCACGGGTGAAGCTTTCTTT. Translation: CASSYYAGPTTGEAFF.

This clone was counted between two and nine times. The J gene is TRBJ1-2, the V gene TRBV11-2, with D hard to call. The CDR3 has 13 amino acids. Germline V gene sequence: CDR1 SGHAT, CDR2 FQNNGV. V was clipped by 5 bases and J by 7 bases, with 14 bases between them. CDR3 region: CASSQDGGGGYTF. The DNA of the CDR3 is TGTGCCAGCAGCCAAGATGGCGGAGGTGGCTACACCTTC.

The rearrangement links TRBV28 to TRBJ2-1; TRBD2 matches at 9 bases. The CDR3 runs 17 residues. The germline CDR1 and CDR2 sequences are MDHEN and SYDVKM. The J segment lost 7 bases and the V segment lost 3 bases, leaving 13 bases of the junction unmatched. The CDR3 coding sequence is TGTGCCAGCAGTTTTTCGGGGCGGGAGGGGGTTTCGAATGAGCAGTTCTTC. Protein product: CASSFSGREGVSNEQFF.

V is TRBV5-4 and J is TRBJ1-3; no clear D gene. Trimming left V 4 bases short and J 0 bases short, with 14 bases between. The CDR3 sequence is 16 residues long. Germline V CDR1 and CDR2: SGHNT, YYREEE (reference sequence). This CDR3 is CASSTPRESSGNTIYF. CDR3 nucleotide sequence: TGTGCCAGCAGCACCCCGAGGGAGAGCTCTGGAAACACCATATATTTT. The whole variable domain, filled in from reference TRBV5-4 and TRBJ1-3, reads ETGVTQSPTHLIKTRGQQVTLRCSSQSGHNTVSWYQQALGQGPQFIFQYYREEENGRGNFPPRFSGLQFPNYSSELNVNALELDDSALYLCASSTPRESSGNTIYFGEGSWLTVV.

DNA for the CDR3: TGTGCCAGCAGAGAACCCAGGGTTTCTGACAATCAGCCCCAGCATTTT. The encoded protein is CASREPRVSDNQPQHF. This rearrangement joins TRBV9 to TRBJ1-5; weak D call: TRBD1 (5 bases). The CDR3 runs 16 residues. Deletions cut 5 bases from V and 3 bases from J, with 18 bases between. Germline CDR1 and CDR2: SGDLS and YYNGEE.

V usage is TRBV10-3 and J usage is TRBJ2-1; D gene ambiguous. This CDR3 is 14 amino acids long. V lost 4 bases, J lost 7 bases, and 14 bases lay in between. CDR1 and CDR2 from the germline V gene are ENHRY and SYGVKD. Written as DNA, the CDR3 is TGTGCCATCAGTGTAGAGCAAAAAACTAATGAGCAGTTCTTC. This sequence encodes CAISVEQKTNEQFF.